Following are 26 T cell receptor beta chains from one sample sequenced in a study of OX40 agonist ivuxolimab in advanced cancers. Libraries were constructed by the immunoSEQ multiplex PCR assay. The table was pulled from immuneACCESS by TCRdb, which kept in-frame rearrangements only. Such tables lose some clones; where checked, under half of the loss comes from unresolved V genes, and the rest has no known cause. In this sample the table shows around 66,000 clones, roughly 90% of which occur a single time. The ten largest account for just over 2% of the sample. The sequenced sample was CD4+ or CD8+ T cells sorted from blood, obtained in a trial of the OX40 agonist ivuxolimab. The receptors here all came from an adult with an advanced solid tumor such as melanoma, head and neck, liver or kidney cancer.

V and J are TRBV4-3 and TRBJ2-7; the match to TRBD1 covers 7 bases. Germline-derived CDR1 and CDR2 are LGHNA and YSLEER. The CDR3 consists of 17 residues. The J segment lost 3 bases and the V segment lost 4 bases, leaving 15 bases of the junction unmatched. CDR3 sequence (DNA): TGCGCCAGCAGCCCAGGGACAGCGAACCCAAGATTCTACGAGCAGTACTTC. As protein: CASSPGTANPRFYEQYF.

The chain combines TRBV6-6 with TRBJ1-5; TRBD1 might be the D (5 bases). Trimming removed 4 bases from V and 3 bases from J, with 10 bases in between. The CDR3 contains 14 residues. Germline lookup yields CDR1 MNHNY and CDR2 SVGAGI (reference sequence). CDR3 region: CASSSTAANQPQHF. The CDR3 nucleotides read TGTGCCAGCAGTTCGACAGCGGCCAATCAGCCCCAGCATTTT.

This chain's CDR3 is CASSGTGIFQPQHF. The CDR3 coding sequence is TGTGCCAGTTCCGGGACAGGTATATTTCAGCCCCAGCATTTT. The chain has TRBV19 and TRBJ1-5; 8 nucleotides line up with TRBD1. Germline V lookup: CDR1 LNHDA, CDR2 SQIVND (reference sequence). This CDR3 spans 14 amino acids. Trimming cost V 8 bases and J 6 bases; bases outside gene matches: 9.

The chain couples TRBV6-5 to TRBJ2-3; a weak D match, TRBD1 (7 bases). The V gene lost 2 bases and the J gene lost 4 bases, with 16 bases spanning the gap. The CDR3 spans 16 residues. Germline assignment: CDR1 MNHEY and CDR2 SVGAGI. The CDR3 bases are TGTGCCAGCAGTTACAGGGGGCTCGGGGAGGCAGATACGCAGTATTTT. As protein: CASSYRGLGEADTQYF.

CDR3 sequence: CASSLGGKTGVRGQPQHF. As DNA, the CDR3 is TGTGCCAGCAGTTTAGGGGGGAAGACAGGGGTCCGGGGTCAGCCCCAGCATTTT. J is TRBJ1-5 and V is TRBV27; 8 nucleotides match TRBD1. Trimming cost V 2 bases and J 6 bases; bases outside gene matches: 15. This CDR3 comprises 18 residues. Per germline, CDR1 MNHEY and CDR2 SMNVEV (reference sequence).

The chain links TRBV9 to TRBJ1-1, with D hard to call. V shed 4 bases and J shed 6 bases, with 13 bases lying between them. Germline V gene data show CDR1 as SGDLS and CDR2 as YYNGEE. The CDR3 has 13 residues. This chain's CDR3 is CASSTRLGSEAFF. In nucleotides, the CDR3 is TGTGCCAGCAGCACCCGCTTGGGCTCTGAAGCTTTCTTT. Combining the CDR3 with reference TRBV9 and TRBJ1-1 gives the whole variable domain DSGVTQTPKHLITATGQRVTLRCSPRSGDLSVYWYQQSLDQGLQFLIQYYNGEERAKGNILERFSAQQFPDLHSELNLSSLELGDSALYFCASSTRLGSEAFFGQGTRLTVV.

Concerning this clone itself: This CDR3 is also generated by other DNA sequences in the sample. The V gene is TRBV28, the J gene TRBJ2-7; possible D gene TRBD1, 5 bases. Trimming cost V 7 bases and J 6 bases, with 16 bases left between them. In germline, CDR1 is MDHEN, CDR2 SYDVKM. CDR3 length equals 13 residues. The CDR3 here is CASIRQGLGEQYF. The CDR3 coding sequence is TGTGCCAGCATCAGGCAGGGTTTAGGCGAGCAGTACTTC.

The genes are TRBV10-3 and TRBJ1-4; 10 bases are a match to TRBD1. The CDR3 is 15 residues long. Germline V gives CDR1 ENHRY, CDR2 SYGVKD. V lost 3 bases to trimming and J lost 10 bases; unmatched junction nucleotides: 8. CDR3 nucleotides: TGTGCCATCAGTGAACCGGGACAGGGGAGAGCAAAACTGTTTTTT. It codes for CAISEPGQGRAKLFF.

The rearrangement links TRBV7-9 to TRBJ2-7; 13 nucleotides align to TRBD2. Per the germline V gene, CDR1 is SEHNR and CDR2 is FQNEAQ (reference sequence). J was trimmed by 4 bases and V by 2 bases; bases with no gene match: 8. This CDR3 has 17 residues. The CDR3 region is CASSLLIGTSGTYEQYF. For the CDR3, the DNA is TGTGCCAGCAGCTTATTGATCGGGACTAGCGGGACTTACGAGCAGTACTTC.

The chain links TRBV11-1 to TRBJ2-7, with a weak D call TRBD1 (6 bases). V lost 9 bases and J lost 6, with 18 bases in between. Per the germline V gene, CDR1 is SGHAT and CDR2 is FQDESV (reference sequence). The CDR3 extends over 13 amino acids. CDR3 loop: CASQGQFRTEQYF. CDR3 bases: TGTGCCAGTCAAGGACAGTTCCGTACCGAGCAGTACTTC. Based on the CDR3 plus reference TRBV11-1 and TRBJ2-7, the full variable domain is EAEVAQSPRYKITEKSQAVAFWCDPISGHATLYWYRQILGQGPELLVQFQDESVVDDSQLPKDRFSAERLKGVDSTLKIQPAELGDSAMYLCASQGQFRTEQYFGPGTRLTVT.

V and J are TRBV19 and TRBJ2-3, with 9 bases aligning to TRBD1. The V gene end was trimmed by 3 bases and the J gene end by 4 bases; junction bases not matched to a gene: 5. The germline V gene has CDR1 LNHDA and CDR2 SQIVND (reference sequence). The CDR3 totals 15 residues. In DNA, the CDR3 is TGTGCCAGTAGTATCCCGGGACAGGGATCAGATACGCAGTATTTT. This sequence encodes CASSIPGQGSDTQYF.

This chain joins TRBV28 and TRBJ1-1; D gene unclear. Trimming cost V 6 bases and J 3 bases, with 11 bases left between them. CDR1 is MDHEN, CDR2 SYDVKM, per germline. CDR3 length: 13 residues. In DNA, the CDR3 is TGTGCCAGCAGAAATTCTCAATACACTGAAGCTTTCTTT. As protein: CASRNSQYTEAFF.

This clone was detected once. The V gene is TRBV5-8, the J gene TRBJ1-4, with D perhaps matching TRBD1 (5 bases). Per germline, CDR1 SGHTS and CDR2 YDEGEE. Trimming removed 2 bases at V and 0 bases at J, with 8 bases between. This CDR3 is built from 15 residues. The CDR3 region has the DNA TGTGCCAGCAGCTTCGGGGGGGCAACTAATGAAAAACTGTTTTTT. Translation gives CASSFGGATNEKLFF.

This chain connects TRBV7-9 to TRBJ1-6, with D perhaps matching TRBD1 (5 bases). Trimming took 7 bases from V and 5 from J, leaving 15 bases between them. The CDR3 is 15 amino acids. Germline V gives CDR1 SEHNR, CDR2 FQNEAQ (reference sequence). CDR3 DNA sequence: TGTGCCAGCACCCCCGGCGGGACCAATAATTCACCCCTCCACTTT. Translated: CASTPGGTNNSPLHF.

This clone was detected only a few times. This chain links TRBV28 with TRBJ2-7, with 11 bases aligning to TRBD1. The ends lost 6 bases at V and 3 bases at J; junction bases unmatched: 7. Germline CDR1 and CDR2: MDHEN and SYDVKM. CDR3 size: 15 residues. The CDR3 reads CASRPGQGALYEQYF. DNA of the CDR3: TGTGCCAGCAGGCCCGGACAGGGGGCTCTCTACGAGCAGTACTTC.

The V call is TRBV4-3, the J call TRBJ1-1; D gene unclear. CDR1 is LGHNA and CDR2 is YSLEER in the germline V gene. CDR3 length: 13 residues. V lost 1 base to trimming and J lost 5 bases, with 8 bases between them. The CDR3 sequence: CASSQGGPTEAFF. The CDR3 bases are TGCGCCAGCAGCCAAGGGGGTCCTACTGAAGCTTTCTTT.

This clone showed up just once. The V call is TRBV14, the J call TRBJ1-6; D is unresolved. The germline V gene encodes CDR1 SGHDN and CDR2 FVKESK. Trimming cost V 5 bases and J 8 bases, with 4 bases left between them. The CDR3 contains 11 residues. The CDR3 is CASSGDSPLHF. The CDR3 DNA is TGTGCCAGCAGCGGGGATTCACCCCTCCACTTT. The complete variable domain, with remaining parts taken from reference TRBV14 and TRBJ1-6, reads EAGVTQFPSHSVIEKGQTVTLRCDPISGHDNLYWYRRVMGKEIKFLLHFVKESKQDESGMPNNRFLAERTGGTYSTLKVQPAELEDSGVYFCASSGDSPLHFGNGTRLTVT.

The V and J genes are TRBV28 and TRBJ1-2, with 7 bases fitting TRBD1. Germline CDR1 is MDHEN and CDR2 is SYDVKM. The CDR3 totals 12 residues. J was trimmed by 2 bases and V by 10 bases; bases with no gene match: 4. As DNA, the CDR3 is TGTGCCAACTGGGACAGCAACTATGGCTACACCTTC. Amino acids: CANWDSNYGYTF.

The chain is built from TRBV5-1 and TRBJ2-3, with TRBD2 matching 11 bases. V lost 4 bases to trimming and J lost 4 bases; unmatched junction nucleotides: 8. This CDR3 comprises 16 residues. Germline assignment: CDR1 SGHRS and CDR2 YFSETQ. The CDR3 loop reads CASSGNSGRAPDTQYF. In DNA form, the CDR3 reads TGCGCCAGCAGCGGAAATAGCGGGAGGGCCCCAGATACGCAGTATTTT.

J is TRBJ1-5 and V is TRBV28; 8 bases align to TRBD1. V shed 4 bases, J shed 6 bases, and the junction held 11 bases outside the gene matches. This CDR3 is built from 16 residues. CDR1 and CDR2 from the germline V gene are MDHEN and SYDVKM. This CDR3 reads CASSYNRGWGGQPQHF. As DNA, the CDR3 is TGTGCCAGCAGTTACAACAGGGGGTGGGGGGGTCAGCCCCAGCATTTT.

The CDR3 nucleotides are TGTGCCAGCAGTTCCCCGTCGGACAGGGAGGATTCACCCCTCCACTTT. It translates to CASSSPSDREDSPLHF. The J gene is TRBJ1-6, the V gene TRBV28; 8 positions agree with TRBD1. The CDR3 is made up of 16 amino acids. Trimming took 4 bases from V and 8 from J; bases not matched to a gene: 10. The germline CDR1 and CDR2 sequences are MDHEN and SYDVKM.

V usage is TRBV28 and J usage is TRBJ2-7; 7 nucleotides match TRBD1. V shed 8 bases, J shed 5 bases, and the junction held 6 bases outside the gene matches. CDR1 MDHEN and CDR2 SYDVKM come from the germline V gene. The CDR3 is made up of 12 amino acids. The CDR3 protein is CASSDRSNEQYF. In DNA, the CDR3 is TGTGCCAGCTCGGACAGGTCCAACGAGCAGTACTTC.

The chain recombines TRBV7-9 with TRBJ1-1, with 7 bases that match TRBD1. Germline loops: CDR1 SEHNR, CDR2 FQNEAQ (reference sequence). The CDR3 is 14 amino acids. The V segment lost 3 bases and the J segment 6 bases; nucleotides outside the gene matches: 7. CDR3: CASSLLQGPSEAFF. In DNA, the CDR3 is TGTGCCAGCAGCTTGTTACAGGGGCCTTCTGAAGCTTTCTTT.

The chain recombines TRBV11-2 with TRBJ2-5; weak D call: TRBD2 (5 bases). The V and J ends lost 5 bases and 7 bases respectively, with 8 bases between them. Germline V lookup: CDR1 SGHAT, CDR2 FQNNGV. This CDR3 is 11 amino acids long. The CDR3 nucleotides read TGTGCCAGCAGCCCAGAGGGGACCCAGTACTTC. Translating gives CASSPEGTQYF.

This clone was recorded once. The rearrangement uses TRBV11-2 and TRBJ2-2; possible D gene TRBD2, 7 bases. CDR1 is SGHAT and CDR2 is FQNNGV in the germline V gene. This CDR3 has 19 residues. Trimming removed 2 bases from V and 0 bases from J, with 19 bases in between. The CDR3 coding sequence is TGTGCCAGCAGCTTACGGAGCGGGAACGGGGGCCCGAACACCGGGGAGCTGTTTTTT. Translating it yields CASSLRSGNGGPNTGELFF.

The chain links TRBV6-5 to TRBJ1-2, with TRBD1 as a possible D gene (5 bases). CDR1 and CDR2 (germline): MNHEY, SVGAGI. The CDR3 is made up of 14 amino acids. V lost 5 bases and J 5 bases, leaving 15 bases between the germline ends. The CDR3 bases are TGTGCCAGCAGTACACCGACAGCGAAGTATGGCTACACCTTC. Encoded protein: CASSTPTAKYGYTF.